The rows below give T cell receptor beta chains drawn from one sample of a study of OX40 agonist ivuxolimab in advanced cancers. Libraries were prepared by immunoSEQ multiplex PCR; TCRdb keeps only in-frame clonotypes and omits some of them. The sample has about 34,000 clones; roughly four fifths are singletons. Sequences were derived from CD4+ or CD8+ T cells sorted from blood, sampled in a trial of the OX40 agonist ivuxolimab. Receptors originate from an adult with an advanced solid tumor such as melanoma, head and neck, liver or kidney cancer. Each CDR3 is given with its conserved first and last residue. D genes are given only for firm matches. Clone size is stated in some rows and not others, as once, few, many or a class when expanded.

cdr3_nt cdr3_aa v_call clone_size j_call d_call
TGTGCCAGCAGGGATTCAGGTCCCTACGAGCAGTACTTC CASRDSGPYEQYF TRBV2 NA TRBJ2-7 NA
TGCGCCAGCAGTCAATACCGACAGGGGTCCTACGAGCAGTACTTC CASSQYRQGSYEQYF TRBV23-1 NA TRBJ2-7 TRBD1
TGTGCCTGGAGTGCGACAGGGAGGGAGCAGTACTTC CAWSATGREQYF TRBV30 once TRBJ2-7 NA
TGTGCCAGCAGCTTTCCGAGCTACGAATCCTACGAGCAGTACTTC CASSFPSYESYEQYF TRBV5-8 NA TRBJ2-7 NA
TGTGCCATCAGTGAGGGTGTGGGACTAGCTCCAGATACGCAGTATTTT CAISEGVGLAPDTQYF TRBV10-3 once TRBJ2-3 TRBD2
TGTGCCAGCAGCTACGACCGGGACAGGGGCGGCTACACCTTC CASSYDRDRGGYTF TRBV11-2 NA TRBJ1-2 TRBD1
TGTGCCAGCAGCTTAGGGGGGCTGGGCAGGGTTAATGAAAAACTGTTTTTT CASSLGGLGRVNEKLFF TRBV7-2 NA TRBJ1-4 NA
TGTGCCAGCAGTTTTACAGGTCACTCTGGAAACACCATATATTTT CASSFTGHSGNTIYF TRBV28 few TRBJ1-3 NA
TGTGCCAGTAGTAACGTGGGCACTTCTGGAAACACCATATATTTT CASSNVGTSGNTIYF TRBV19 NA TRBJ1-3 NA
TGTGCCAGCAGCCCCAGTACCCGCCAAATTAAAGTAGGGGCTTTCTTT CASSPSTRQIKVGAFF TRBV5-6 NA TRBJ1-1 NA
TGTGCCATCAGTTCCCGGGGAGCCCCAACGGGTGAGCAGTACTTC CAISSRGAPTGEQYF TRBV10-3 NA TRBJ2-7 NA
TGTGCCAGCAAGGGAGGTACTGGGAACACTGAAGCTTTCTTT CASKGGTGNTEAFF TRBV11-3 NA TRBJ1-1 NA
TGCGCCAGCAGCCAAGATCGAGGGCTCTACGAGCAGTACTTC CASSQDRGLYEQYF TRBV4-3 NA TRBJ2-7 NA
TGTGCCAGCAGATCAACAGGAGACACTGAAGCTTTCTTT CASRSTGDTEAFF TRBV6-4 NA TRBJ1-1 NA
TGTGCCAGCAGCTCGCCTTTGACTAGCGGGAGCGGAAACGAGCAGTACTTC CASSSPLTSGSGNEQYF TRBV5-6 NA TRBJ2-7 TRBD2
TGTGCCAGCAGCCAAGGGGGGTCCCCGGCTTTCTTT CASSQGGSPAFF TRBV14 NA TRBJ1-1 NA
TGTGCCAGCACCAGACAGGGGACCCACGAGCAGTACTTC CASTRQGTHEQYF TRBV6-6 NA TRBJ2-7 TRBD1
TGTGCCAGCAGCTTAGCAACTAGCGGGAGAGGGGAGCAGTACTTC CASSLATSGRGEQYF TRBV7-2 NA TRBJ2-7 TRBD2
TGCAGCGTTGCGGCGGGAACCGATGGCAATCAGCCCCAGCATTTT CSVAAGTDGNQPQHF TRBV29-1 NA TRBJ1-5 NA
TGCGCCAGCAGCTCGGGACAGGGGGCTTACGAGCAGTACTTC CASSSGQGAYEQYF TRBV5-1 NA TRBJ2-7 TRBD1